Reported below is one T cell receptor (beta chain). What it binds is not known. TCRdb re-analysed the 5' RACE reads in MiXCR, keeping a single row per CDR3 protein. Among 190,000 or so distinct CDR3 sequences listed, roughly 10% were seen once. The sample is drawn from a study of T-cell memory formation after mild COVID-19. Study-level results: From day 15 to 85, contracting clones were balanced between CD4 and CD8, whereas later expanders leaned toward CD4+.

Material: PBMCs or a T cell subset sorted from them (not recorded which). This clonotype originated in a man younger than 35 who had mild COVID-19 (a few samples of this study predate the infection). Cell type and time point are not known.

The CDR3 region has the DNA TGTGCCAGCAGCTTTCAGTCAGATGAGCAGTTCTTC. It specifies CASSFQSDEQFF. V gene TRBV5-6 combines with J gene TRBJ2-1, with D unclear. Trimming took off 2 bases at V and 8 bases at J, with 8 bases between the two ends. This CDR3 is 12 amino acids long. From germline, CDR1 is SGHDT and CDR2 YYEEEE.